Below, one T cell receptor (beta chain) is given with its context. Its target is unknown. The primer mix had 60 Vbeta and 13 Jbeta primers. Some clones are missing from TCRdb's copy, which holds only in-frame ones; the method was immunoSEQ multiplex PCR. This sample has around 210,000 clones; 79% occur once, and the top ten carry more than 0.35%. This sample was taken from a study of cytomegalovirus exposure and HLA in healthy donors. Study results and caveats: Researchers catalogued approximately 160 TCR beta chains as cytomegalovirus-associated. With later analysis, a missense DCLRE1C variant became linked to TCR beta V- and J-gene trimming.

This CDR3 is built from 14 residues. The germline V gene has CDR1 SEHNR and CDR2 FQNEAQ (reference sequence). V gave up 1 base and J gave up 7 bases, with 10 bases separating them. The sequence was obtained from a male donor in good health and CMV-seropositive. V is TRBV7-9 and J is TRBJ2-2; D is perhaps TRBD1 (5 bases). Sequenced: PBMCs. CDR3 in amino acids: CASSLVSRVGELFF. In nucleotides, the CDR3 is TGTGCCAGCAGCTTAGTCAGCAGGGTCGGGGAGCTGTTTTTT.